This T cell receptor beta chain originates from a study of tumor-infiltrating lymphocytes in primary liver carcinoma. Study-level points and caveats: Tumor-adjacent and tumor-blood pairs showed less overlap than tumor region pairs.

A primer matching the constant region was used to make TCR beta cDNA from approximately 500 ng of total RNA. Construction of TCR beta libraries relied on three successive nested multiplex PCR rounds employing slightly modified ARM-PCR. With TRBV1-TRBV30 forward primers and a C-beta reverse primer, the first two PCR rounds were run for approximately 10 cycles each. TCRdb recomputed calls from the multiplex PCR reads with MiXCR, one row per CDR3 protein. The data hold about 59,000 distinct CDR3 sequences, with just over 70% observed a single time. V shed 2 bases and J shed 6 bases, with 10 bases lying between them. The CDR3 covers 14 residues. CDR1 and CDR2 (germline): MDHEN, SYDVKM. Both RNA and DNA were isolated together from roughly 20-30 mg of bulk tissue that had not been sorted. Primary liver carcinoma in the patients was surgically resected. A note on this clonotype: What it binds is not known. A read error is likely, as this CDR3 ends without the conserved phenylalanine or tryptophan.

The sequencing sample was made of liver tumor tissue from sampling region 2. Subset in this sample: tumor region T2, inferior pole. The receptor was derived from a middle-aged man with primary liver carcinoma and hepatitis B virus infection. The rearrangement uses TRBV28 and TRBJ2-2; D may be TRBD2 (5 bases). CDR3 sequence reads: CASSLVRRAGELFL. The CDR3 DNA reads TGTGCCAGCAGTTTAGTGCGGCGGGCCGGGGAGCTGTTTCTT.